This is a list of T cell receptor beta chains from one sample in a study of blood T cell repertoires in COVID-19. Some clones are missing from TCRdb's copy, which holds only in-frame ones; the method was immunoSEQ multiplex PCR. The sample lists approximately 120,000 clones, almost 85% occurring once. Material: peripheral blood. These receptors were collected from a human donor in a cohort sampled during active COVID-19. Both conserved end residues are part of each CDR3. Fields, in order: clone size, J gene, V gene, D gene, CDR3 protein, CDR3 DNA. A D gene is named only where the DNA matches it firmly. Size is omitted from some rows. Given values are once, few, many or a class for expanded clones.

- | TRBJ2-3 | TRBV15 | TRBD2 | CATSSRLAGITDTQYF | TGTGCCACCAGCAGCAGACTAGCGGGCATCACAGATACGCAGTATTTT
- | TRBJ2-1 | TRBV7-9 | - | CASSLLGVNEQFF | TGTGCCAGCAGCTTATTAGGGGTAAATGAGCAGTTCTTC
- | TRBJ1-6 | TRBV18 | - | CASSPGSSYNSLLHF | TGTGCCAGCTCACCTGGGAGCTCCTATAATTCACTCCTCCACTTT
- | TRBJ1-2 | TRBV30 | - | CAWSSGRRGYTF | TGTGCCTGGAGTTCAGGCCGAAGAGGCTACACCTTC
- | TRBJ2-7 | TRBV28 | TRBD1 | CATKTGGRTLYEQYF | TGTGCCACAAAAACAGGGGGCAGGACCCTCTACGAGCAGTACTTC
- | TRBJ1-5 | TRBV10-3 | TRBD1 | CATRDRVGNQPQHF | TGTGCCACCCGGGACAGGGTGGGCAATCAGCCCCAGCATTTT
- | TRBJ2-7 | TRBV2 | - | CASRTDIGGLYEQYF | TGTGCCAGCAGAACCGACATCGGTGGCCTCTACGAGCAGTACTTC
- | TRBJ2-7 | TRBV24-1 | - | CATSDLSSTGSYEQYF | TGTGCCACCAGTGATTTGTCGTCTACGGGCTCCTACGAGCAGTACTTC
- | TRBJ1-4 | TRBV6-5 | - | CASRAGSPEKLFF | TGTGCCAGCAGGGCCGGGAGCCCAGAAAAACTGTTTTTT
- | TRBJ2-5 | TRBV10-2 | - | CASSPQQETQYF | TGCGCCAGCAGTCCACAGCAAGAGACCCAGTACTTC
- | TRBJ2-6 | TRBV6-5 | - | CASSHSSGANVLTF | TGTGCCAGCAGTCACAGTTCTGGGGCCAACGTCCTGACTTTC
- | TRBJ2-6 | TRBV5-1 | - | CASSEGISSGANVLTF | TGCGCCAGCTCCGAGGGAATTAGCTCTGGGGCCAACGTCCTGACTTTC
- | TRBJ2-1 | TRBV5-1 | TRBD1 | CASSFQGVDEQFF | TGCGCCAGCAGCTTTCAGGGGGTCGATGAGCAGTTCTTC
- | TRBJ1-6 | TRBV19 | - | CASSMIRAGNSPLHF | TGTGCCAGTAGTATGATCAGGGCAGGGAATTCACCCCTCCACTTT
- | TRBJ1-5 | TRBV7-8 | TRBD1 | CASSRQGSNQPQHF | TGTGCCAGCAGCCGACAGGGATCGAATCAGCCCCAGCATTTT
- | TRBJ1-1 | TRBV25-1 | - | CASRSSVRETGAFF | TGTGCCAGCAGGTCGAGTGTTCGAGAAACTGGAGCTTTCTTT
- | TRBJ1-2 | TRBV4-1 | TRBD1 | CASSQGRQGLDGYTF | TGCGCCAGCAGCCAAGGACGACAGGGTTTGGATGGCTACACCTTC
- | TRBJ2-5 | TRBV7-2 | TRBD2 | CASSPTSGGPETQYF | TGTGCCAGCAGTCCGACTAGCGGGGGCCCGGAGACCCAGTACTTC
- | TRBJ1-2 | TRBV10-3 | TRBD1 | CAISYGQVYGYTF | TGTGCCATCAGTTATGGACAGGTATATGGCTACACCTTC
once | TRBJ1-4 | TRBV3-1/TRBV3-2 | - | CASSRSGDEKLFF | TGTGCCAGCAGCCGTTCAGGGGACGAAAAACTGTTTTTT
once | TRBJ2-3 | TRBV28 | - | CASSGGTGIADTQYF | TGTGCCAGCAGTGGGGGTACAGGGATTGCAGATACGCAGTATTTT
once | TRBJ1-1 | TRBV6-5 | - | CASSYSAYPSSTEAFF | TGTGCCAGCAGTTACAGTGCGTATCCCTCTAGCACTGAAGCTTTCTTT
- | TRBJ1-4 | TRBV5-8 | TRBD1 | CASSPWTGEGKLFF | TGTGCCAGCAGCCCATGGACAGGGGAGGGAAAACTGTTTTTT
- | TRBJ1-2 | TRBV5-6 | TRBD1 | CASSFDRERYGYTF | TGTGCCAGCAGCTTCGACAGGGAACGGTATGGCTACACCTTC
- | TRBJ1-5 | TRBV12-5 | - | CASGFHGEPQHF | TGTGCTAGTGGTTTCCATGGAGAGCCCCAGCATTTT
- | TRBJ2-7 | TRBV7-9 | TRBD2 | CASSSSGGQSYEQYF | TGTGCCAGCAGCTCCAGCGGGGGGCAGTCCTACGAGCAGTACTTC
- | TRBJ2-7 | TRBV3-1/TRBV3-2 | - | CASSQVMSLTDPYEQYF | TGTGCCAGCAGCCAAGTAATGTCTCTCACAGATCCCTACGAGCAGTACTTC
- | TRBJ2-3 | TRBV3-1/TRBV3-2 | TRBD2 | CASSQGQGTKVSTDTQYF | TGTGCCAGCAGCCAAGGCCAAGGGACTAAAGTCAGCACAGATACGCAGTATTTT
- | TRBJ2-3 | TRBV4-1 | TRBD2 | CASSWAGGHQDTQYF | TGCGCCAGCAGCTGGGCGGGGGGGCATCAAGATACGCAGTATTTT
once | TRBJ1-5 | TRBV3-1/TRBV3-2 | - | CASSQGLGIQPQHF | TGTGCCAGCAGCCAAGGACTTGGCATTCAGCCCCAGCATTTT
once | TRBJ2-1 | TRBV7-3 | TRBD2 | CASSLTPSGGINEQFF | TGTGCCAGCAGCTTAACCCCCAGCGGGGGAATCAATGAGCAGTTCTTC
- | TRBJ2-3 | TRBV7-9 | TRBD2 | CASSLKGGGFDTQYF | TGTGCCAGCAGCTTAAAGGGCGGGGGGTTTGATACGCAGTATTTT
- | TRBJ2-2 | TRBV29-1 | - | CSVDTGIGTGELFF | TGCAGCGTGGATACAGGGATTGGCACCGGGGAGCTGTTTTTT
- | TRBJ1-1 | TRBV2 | - | CASRSRWYEAFF | TGTGCCAGCAGGTCCAGGTGGTACGAGGCTTTCTTT
- | TRBJ2-3 | TRBV5-1 | - | CASSFFTSTDTQYF | TGCGCCAGCAGCTTTTTCACTAGCACAGATACGCAGTATTTT
- | TRBJ2-1 | TRBV29-1 | - | CSVEVGRREQFF | TGCAGCGTTGAAGTGGGGAGGCGTGAGCAGTTCTTC
- | TRBJ2-1 | TRBV9 | TRBD2 | CASSPHGLAGQNEQFF | TGTGCCAGCAGCCCCCACGGACTAGCGGGGCAGAATGAGCAGTTCTTC
- | TRBJ2-5 | TRBV5-1 | TRBD1 | CASSAGTGTAETQYF | TGCGCCAGCAGCGCCGGGACAGGGACAGCGGAGACCCAGTACTTC
- | TRBJ2-1 | TRBV5-1 | - | CASSLERASYNEQFF | TGCGCCAGCAGCTTGGAGAGGGCCAGCTACAATGAGCAGTTCTTC
- | TRBJ2-1 | TRBV7-8 | TRBD2 | CASSLALAGGIHNEQFF | TGTGCCAGCAGCTTAGCATTAGCGGGGGGGATTCACAATGAGCAGTTCTTC
- | TRBJ2-3 | TRBV3-1/TRBV3-2 | TRBD2 | CASSQGVAGGPPRTQYF | TGTGCCAGCAGCCAGGGGGTTGCGGGGGGCCCTCCGCGTACGCAGTATTTT
- | TRBJ1-6 | TRBV5-1 | - | CASSLNREINSPLHF | TGCGCCAGCAGCTTGAACAGGGAGATTAATTCACCCCTCCACTTT
few | TRBJ1-6 | TRBV3-1/TRBV3-2 | - | CASSQESSSPLHF | TGTGCCAGCAGCCAAGAGTCCAGTTCACCCCTCCACTTT
- | TRBJ1-2 | TRBV7-2 | TRBD1 | CASSLGQGYGYTF | TGTGCCAGCAGCTTAGGACAGGGGTACGGCTACACCTTC
- | TRBJ1-6 | TRBV5-6 | TRBD1 | CASSLRAGTAHSPLHF | TGTGCCAGCAGCTTGAGAGCCGGGACAGCGCATTCACCCCTCCACTTT
- | TRBJ2-5 | TRBV15 | TRBD2 | CATSRAPSSGGHQETQYF | TGTGCCACCAGCAGGGCACCCTCTAGCGGGGGTCACCAAGAGACCCAGTACTTC
once | TRBJ1-1 | TRBV10-1 | TRBD1 | CASSDRGQTEAFF | TGCGCCAGCAGCGACAGGGGTCAAACTGAAGCTTTCTTT
- | TRBJ2-1 | TRBV5-1 | - | CASSLALASYNEQFF | TGCGCCAGCAGCTTGGCCCTAGCATCCTACAATGAGCAGTTCTTC
- | TRBJ2-6 | TRBV15 | TRBD1 | CATSRDGQGTGANVLTF | TGTGCCACCAGCAGAGACGGACAGGGGACCGGGGCCAACGTCCTGACTTTC
- | TRBJ1-1 | TRBV3-1/TRBV3-2 | TRBD1 | CASSQGTGGGEAFF | TGTGCCAGCAGCCAGGGTACAGGGGGGGGTGAAGCTTTCTTT
- | TRBJ1-3 | TRBV10-3 | TRBD1 | CAISEGTGTGNTIYF | TGTGCCATCAGTGAGGGGACAGGGACTGGAAACACCATATATTTT
- | TRBJ1-3 | TRBV7-9 | - | CASARAGGSGNTIYF | TGTGCCAGTGCCAGGGCGGGAGGCTCTGGAAACACCATATATTTT
- | TRBJ2-7 | TRBV5-1 | TRBD1 | CASSVGQGLEQYF | TGCGCCAGCAGCGTGGGACAGGGTCTCGAGCAGTACTTC
once | TRBJ2-1 | TRBV10-2 | - | CATQGVEQFF | TGCGCCACCCAGGGCGTTGAGCAGTTCTTC